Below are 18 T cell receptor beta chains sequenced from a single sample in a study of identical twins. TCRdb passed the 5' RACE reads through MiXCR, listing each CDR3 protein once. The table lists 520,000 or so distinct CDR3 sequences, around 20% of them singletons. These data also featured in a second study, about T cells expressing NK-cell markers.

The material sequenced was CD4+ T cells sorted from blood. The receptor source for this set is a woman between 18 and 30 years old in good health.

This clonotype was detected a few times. The CDR3: CASIRNTEAFF. CDR3 DNA sequence: TGTGCCAGCATTCGAAACACTGAAGCTTTCTTT. V is TRBV6-6 and J is TRBJ1-1; no reliable D call. Germline CDR1 MNHNY, CDR2 SVGAGI (reference sequence). The CDR3 extends over 11 amino acids. The V and J ends lost 7 bases and 2 bases respectively, with 5 bases between them.

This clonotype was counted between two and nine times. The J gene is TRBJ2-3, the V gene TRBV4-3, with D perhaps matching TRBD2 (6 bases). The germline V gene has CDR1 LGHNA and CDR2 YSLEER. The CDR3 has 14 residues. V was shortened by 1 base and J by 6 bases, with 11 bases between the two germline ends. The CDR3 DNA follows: TGCGCCAGCAGCCAAGCCCTAGCGCGGGATACGCAGTATTTT. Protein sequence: CASSQALARDTQYF.

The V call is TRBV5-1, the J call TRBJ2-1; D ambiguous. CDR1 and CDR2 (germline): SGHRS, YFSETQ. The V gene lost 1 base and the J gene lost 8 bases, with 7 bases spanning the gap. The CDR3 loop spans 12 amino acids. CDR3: CASSLSDHEQFF. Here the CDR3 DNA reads TGCGCCAGCAGCTTGAGTGACCATGAGCAGTTCTTC.

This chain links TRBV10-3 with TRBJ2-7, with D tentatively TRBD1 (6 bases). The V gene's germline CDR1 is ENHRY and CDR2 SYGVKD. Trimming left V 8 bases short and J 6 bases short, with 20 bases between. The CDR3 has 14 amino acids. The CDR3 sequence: CAIRTQGSNVEQYF. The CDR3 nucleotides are TGTGCCATCCGTACACAGGGTTCAAACGTCGAGCAGTACTTC.

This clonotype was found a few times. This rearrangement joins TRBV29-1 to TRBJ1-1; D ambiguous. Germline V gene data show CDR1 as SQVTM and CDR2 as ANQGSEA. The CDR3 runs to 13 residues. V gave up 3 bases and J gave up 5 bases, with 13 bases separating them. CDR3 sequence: CSVDHYGWTEAFF. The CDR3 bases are TGCAGCGTTGACCACTATGGGTGGACTGAAGCTTTCTTT.

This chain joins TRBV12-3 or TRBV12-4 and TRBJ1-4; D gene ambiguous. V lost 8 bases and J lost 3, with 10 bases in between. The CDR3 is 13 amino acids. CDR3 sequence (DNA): TGTGCCAGCGGCTGGGGTCCTAATGAAAAACTGTTTTTT. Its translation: CASGWGPNEKLFF.

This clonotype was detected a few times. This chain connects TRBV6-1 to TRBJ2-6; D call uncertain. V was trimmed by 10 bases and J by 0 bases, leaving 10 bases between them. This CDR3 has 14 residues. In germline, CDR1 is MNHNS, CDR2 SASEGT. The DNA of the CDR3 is TGTGCCACCTCCGAACGCTCTGGGGCCAACGTCCTGACTTTC. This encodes CATSERSGANVLTF.

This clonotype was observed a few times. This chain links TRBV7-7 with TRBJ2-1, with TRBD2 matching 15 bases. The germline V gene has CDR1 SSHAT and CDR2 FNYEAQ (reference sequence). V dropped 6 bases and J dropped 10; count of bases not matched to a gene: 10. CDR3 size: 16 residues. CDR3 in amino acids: CASSPGLAGGLREQFF. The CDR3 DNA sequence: TGTGCCAGCAGTCCGGGACTAGCGGGAGGCCTCAGGGAGCAGTTCTTC.

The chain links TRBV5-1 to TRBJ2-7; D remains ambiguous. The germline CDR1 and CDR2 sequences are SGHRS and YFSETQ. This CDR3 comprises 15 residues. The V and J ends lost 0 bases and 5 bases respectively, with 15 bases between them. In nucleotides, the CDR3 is TGCGCCAGCAGCTTGGGCACAGCGAACCCCCACGAGCAGTACTTC. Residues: CASSLGTANPHEQYF.

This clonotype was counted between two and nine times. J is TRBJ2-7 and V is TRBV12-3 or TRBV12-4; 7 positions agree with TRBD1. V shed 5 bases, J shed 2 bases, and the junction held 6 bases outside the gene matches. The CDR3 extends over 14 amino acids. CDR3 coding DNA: TGTGCCAGCAGTCGCCGACAGGGAGCCTACGAGCAGTACTTC. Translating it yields CASSRRQGAYEQYF.

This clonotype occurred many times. CDR3 region: CASRGGDSGANVLTF. CDR3 nucleotide sequence: TGTGCCAGCAGGGGGGGGGACTCTGGGGCCAACGTCCTGACTTTC. The V call is TRBV6-1, the J call TRBJ2-6; 7 nucleotides align to TRBD2. The V gene end was trimmed by 6 bases and the J gene end by 0 bases; junction bases not matched to a gene: 2. The CDR3 runs to 15 residues. CDR1 is MNHNS and CDR2 is SASEGT in the germline V gene.

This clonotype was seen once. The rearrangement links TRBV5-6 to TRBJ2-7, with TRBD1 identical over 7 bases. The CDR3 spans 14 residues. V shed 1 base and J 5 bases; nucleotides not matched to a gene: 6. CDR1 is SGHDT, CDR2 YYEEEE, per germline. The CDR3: CASSLTYRGHEQYF. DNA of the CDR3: TGTGCCAGCAGCTTGACCTACAGGGGCCACGAGCAGTACTTC.

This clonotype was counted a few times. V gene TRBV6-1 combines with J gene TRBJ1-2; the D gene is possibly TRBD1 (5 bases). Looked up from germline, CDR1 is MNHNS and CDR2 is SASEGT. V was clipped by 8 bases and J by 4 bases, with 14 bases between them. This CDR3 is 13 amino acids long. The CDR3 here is CASGRQWSYGYTF. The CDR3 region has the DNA TGTGCCAGCGGACGACAGTGGTCCTATGGCTACACCTTC.

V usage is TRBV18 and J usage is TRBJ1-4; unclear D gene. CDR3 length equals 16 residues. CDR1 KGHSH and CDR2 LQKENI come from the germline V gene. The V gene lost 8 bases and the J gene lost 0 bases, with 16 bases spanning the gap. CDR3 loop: CASGRGRDTTNEKLFF. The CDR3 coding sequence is TGTGCCAGCGGCCGAGGACGGGATACAACTAATGAAAAACTGTTTTTT.

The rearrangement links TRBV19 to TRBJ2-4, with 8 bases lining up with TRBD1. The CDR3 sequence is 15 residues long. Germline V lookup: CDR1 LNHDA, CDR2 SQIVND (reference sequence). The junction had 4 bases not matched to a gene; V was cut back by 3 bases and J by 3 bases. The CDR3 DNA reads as TGTGCCAGTAGTATTGGGACAGGAGTCAAAAACATTCAGTACTTC. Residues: CASSIGTGVKNIQYF.

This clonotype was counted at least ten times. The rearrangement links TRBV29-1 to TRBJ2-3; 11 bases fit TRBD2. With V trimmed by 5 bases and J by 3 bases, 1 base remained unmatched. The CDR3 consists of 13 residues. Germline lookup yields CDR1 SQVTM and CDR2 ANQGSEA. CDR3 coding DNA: TGCAGCGTTCCTAGCGGGAGGACAGATACGCAGTATTTT. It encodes CSVPSGRTDTQYF.

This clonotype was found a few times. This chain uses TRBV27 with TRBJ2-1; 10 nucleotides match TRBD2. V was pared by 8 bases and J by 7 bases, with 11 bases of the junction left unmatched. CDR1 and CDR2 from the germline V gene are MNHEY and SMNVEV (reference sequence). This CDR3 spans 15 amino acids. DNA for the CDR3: TGTGCCAGCGCGGCCTATAGCGGGGGGACTAATGAGCAGTTCTTC. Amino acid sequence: CASAAYSGGTNEQFF.

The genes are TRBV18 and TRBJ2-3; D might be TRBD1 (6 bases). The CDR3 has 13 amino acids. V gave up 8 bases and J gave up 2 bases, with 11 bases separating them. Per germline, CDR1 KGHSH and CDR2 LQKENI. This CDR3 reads CASLGQNTDTQYF. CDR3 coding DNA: TGTGCCAGCCTGGGACAAAACACAGATACGCAGTATTTT.